Presented here are 28 T cell receptor beta chains from one specimen sequenced in a study of radiotherapy plus CTLA-4 blockade in lung cancer. This table comes from immunoSEQ multiplex PCR, and its TCRdb copy is limited to in-frame clones, with some not included. Among more than 55,000 clones listed, almost 85% were seen once. Here the sequenced sample was peripheral blood, taken from a patient treated with radiotherapy plus ipilimumab. Receptors originate from a human donor with non-small cell lung cancer whose response to radiotherapy plus ipilimumab could not be evaluated.

The table lists this clone with a few counts. The V and J genes are TRBV4-1 and TRBJ1-6; 9 bases align to TRBD1. This CDR3 has 19 residues. V shed 2 bases and J 1 base; nucleotides not matched to a gene: 9. The germline CDR1 and CDR2 sequences are MGHRA and YSYEKL. CDR3 DNA: TGCGCCAGCAGCCAACTGGACAGGGGAGTGCGTTCCTATAATTCACCCCTCCACTTT. Translated: CASSQLDRGVRSYNSPLHF.

V gene TRBV5-5 combines with J gene TRBJ2-1; tentatively, D is TRBD1 (6 bases). CDR3 length: 13 residues. Deletions cut 0 bases from V and 7 bases from J, with 8 bases between. Germline assignment: CDR1 SGHKS and CDR2 YYEKEE (reference sequence). The CDR3 sequence is CASSLEGQNEQFF. CDR3 nucleotide sequence: TGTGCCAGCAGCTTGGAAGGACAGAATGAGCAGTTCTTC.

The J gene is TRBJ1-2, the V gene TRBV21-1. TRBV21-1 constitutes a pseudogene. This CDR3 contains 18 residues. As DNA, the CDR3 is TGTGCCAGCAGCAAACCGACCCAATCGACTCTAGCTAACTATGGCTACACCTTC. This encodes CASSKPTQSTLANYGYTF.

This clone was seen just once. The gene calls are TRBV18 and TRBJ2-1; 8 bases match TRBD1. Germline CDR1 is KGHSH and CDR2 is LQKENI. There are 14 residues in the CDR3. V lost 3 bases and J lost 10; bases outside the gene matches: 8. The CDR3 region is CASSPRQGAREQFF. Written as DNA, the CDR3 is TGTGCCAGCTCACCTCGCCAGGGGGCACGGGAGCAGTTCTTC.

The rearrangement uses TRBV7-8 and TRBJ2-6; D gene unclear. Trimming shortened V by 5 bases and J by 0 bases, and 17 bases separated the two germline ends. The length of the CDR3 is 18 residues. The germline V gene encodes CDR1 SGHVS and CDR2 FQNEAQ. CDR3 coding DNA: TGTGCCAGCAGCCTCGGAAGAGGAATTCTCTCTGGGGCCAACGTCCTGACTTTC. Its translation: CASSLGRGILSGANVLTF. Full variable domain (remainder filled in from reference TRBV7-8 and TRBJ2-6): GAGVSQSPRYKVAKRGQDVALRCDPISGHVSLFWYQQALGQGPEFLTYFQNEAQLDKSGLPSDRFFAERPEGSVSTLKIQRTQQEDSAVYLCASSLGRGILSGANVLTFGAGSRLTVL.

The chain has TRBV5-1 and TRBJ1-1; 8 bases agree with TRBD1. V shed 1 base, J shed 5 bases, and the junction held 4 bases outside the gene matches. Germline V gives CDR1 SGHRS, CDR2 YFSETQ. The CDR3 contains 14 residues. The CDR3 protein is CASSLQGAATEAFF. The CDR3 nucleotides are TGCGCCAGCAGCTTGCAGGGGGCCGCTACTGAAGCTTTCTTT.

The genes are TRBV7-6 and TRBJ2-3; D perhaps matches TRBD2 (6 bases). CDR1 and CDR2 (germline): SGHVS, FNYEAQ. The V end was cut by 4 bases, the J end by 2 bases, with 10 bases between. The length of the CDR3 is 14 residues. CDR3 nucleotide sequence: TGTGCCAGCAGCTCGGGACTGCTCACAGATACGCAGTATTTT. Protein: CASSSGLLTDTQYF.

This rearrangement joins TRBV9 to TRBJ2-7, with 9 bases matching TRBD2. Trimming removed 1 base from V and 7 bases from J; junction bases left unmatched: 9. This CDR3 spans 15 amino acids. Germline V gene data show CDR1 as SGDLS and CDR2 as YYNGEE. The CDR3 DNA is TGTGCCAGCAGCGTAAGTGAGCGGGAGGCAGGGGAGCAGTACTTC. Translating gives CASSVSEREAGEQYF.

The chain has TRBV18 and TRBJ1-4, with D perhaps TRBD1 (5 bases). This CDR3 is built from 15 residues. The V gene's germline CDR1 is KGHSH and CDR2 LQKENI. Between the trimmed V and J ends, which lost 3 bases and 0 bases, there was a span of 8 bases. The CDR3 DNA follows: TGTGCCAGCTCACCGCCAGGGTCAACTAATGAAAAACTGTTTTTT. Translation: CASSPPGSTNEKLFF.

For the CDR3, the DNA is TGTGCCAGCAGATTTCAGGGTCCCACCGGGGAGCTGTTTTTT. The encoded protein is CASRFQGPTGELFF. This chain uses TRBV28 with TRBJ2-2; D might be TRBD1 (5 bases). The V gene's germline CDR1 is MDHEN and CDR2 SYDVKM. V was pared by 6 bases and J by 4 bases, with 12 bases between. The CDR3 covers 14 residues.

The chain couples TRBV19 to TRBJ2-7; 9 nucleotides agree with TRBD1. The CDR3 consists of 14 residues. Germline CDR1 reads LNHDA; CDR2 reads SQIVND (reference sequence). V dropped 5 bases and J dropped 6; count of bases not matched to a gene: 8. CDR3 bases: TGTGCCAGTAGTCCGAGACAGGGGGTGAGCGAGCAGTACTTC. Amino acid sequence: CASSPRQGVSEQYF.

V usage is TRBV7-8 and J usage is TRBJ2-2; the match to TRBD2 covers 16 bases. Germline CDR1 reads SGHVS; CDR2 reads FQNEAQ. The CDR3 runs to 19 residues. J was trimmed by 1 base and V by 6 bases; bases with no gene match: 8. The DNA for the CDR3 is TGTGCCAGCAGACCAGGGACTAGCGGGGGGGCGAGGAACACCGGGGAGCTGTTTTTT. Amino acid sequence: CASRPGTSGGARNTGELFF.

The chain joins TRBV18 to TRBJ2-5, with 8 nucleotides matching TRBD1. The CDR3 is 15 residues long. Germline CDR1 is KGHSH and CDR2 is LQKENI. Unmatched junction bases numbered 10, after V lost 6 bases and J lost 4 bases. The CDR3 bases are TGTGCCAGCTCCCGGGGCAGGGGGCGAGGAGAGACCCAGTACTTC. This sequence encodes CASSRGRGRGETQYF.

This chain connects TRBV10-3 to TRBJ1-5; D might be TRBD1 (5 bases). Germline V gene lookup returns CDR1 ENHRY and CDR2 SYGVKD. The CDR3 totals 16 residues. V was trimmed by 2 bases and J by 0 bases, leaving 11 bases between them. CDR3 in DNA: TGTGCCATCAGTGAGGCGGGGGGATTTAGCAATCAGCCCCAGCATTTT. As protein: CAISEAGGFSNQPQHF.

The chain uses TRBV18 and TRBJ1-4, with D tentatively TRBD1 (5 bases). Germline V CDR1 and CDR2: KGHSH, LQKENI. This CDR3 is 15 amino acids long. Trimming stripped 1 base from V and 8 bases from J, with 14 bases between. The CDR3 DNA reads TGTGCCAGCTCACCACAGGAGGGAGGGGACGAAAAACTGTTTTTT. It yields the protein CASSPQEGGDEKLFF.

The chain links TRBV23-1 to TRBJ2-3, with D possibly matching TRBD1 (6 bases). TRBV23-1 is annotated as an ORF whose role is uncertain. The CDR3 is made up of 16 amino acids. Trimming shortened V by 4 bases and J by 2 bases, and 16 bases separated the two germline ends. Written as DNA, the CDR3 is TGCGCCAGCAGTCGAACAGGGTTGATCTACACAGATACGCAGTATTTT. Its protein is CASSRTGLIYTDTQYF.

The V call is TRBV18, the J call TRBJ2-3; 9 bases agree with TRBD1. Trimming cost V 4 bases and J 4 bases; bases outside gene matches: 9. From germline, CDR1 is KGHSH and CDR2 LQKENI. The CDR3 has 16 residues. The CDR3 reads CASSQPQGAGADTQYF. CDR3 nucleotide sequence: TGTGCCAGCTCACAACCACAGGGGGCCGGGGCAGATACGCAGTATTTT.

The chain links TRBV19 to TRBJ2-1; 10 bases are shared with TRBD2. The CDR3 is 17 residues long. Germline lookup yields CDR1 LNHDA and CDR2 SQIVND (reference sequence). Trimming cost V 4 bases and J 0 bases; bases outside gene matches: 6. The chain's CDR3 is CASSRQAGGFSYNEQFF. CDR3 bases: TGTGCCAGTAGTAGGCAAGCGGGAGGGTTCTCCTACAATGAGCAGTTCTTC. The full variable domain, rest sourced from reference TRBV19 and TRBJ2-1, is DGGITQSPKYLFRKEGQNVTLSCEQNLNHDAMYWYRQDPGQGLRLIYYSQIVNDFQKGDIAEGYSVSREKKESFPLTVTSAQKNPTAFYLCASSRQAGGFSYNEQFFGPGTRLTVL.

The chain is built from TRBV10-3 and TRBJ2-5, with a tentative D call TRBD2 (7 bases). V lost 10 bases to trimming and J lost 2 bases, with 17 bases between them. The CDR3 totals 14 residues. Germline V gene data show CDR1 as ENHRY and CDR2 as SYGVKD. The CDR3 here is CATGGGDLQETQYF. CDR3 coding DNA: TGTGCCACGGGGGGCGGGGACTTACAAGAGACCCAGTACTTC.

Written as DNA, the CDR3 is TGTGCCAGCAGTAGACTCTTGGGCGGGAATCAGCCCCAGCATTTT. It specifies CASSRLLGGNQPQHF. The chain joins TRBV27 to TRBJ1-5; D call uncertain. There are 15 residues in the CDR3. In germline, CDR1 is MNHEY, CDR2 SMNVEV (reference sequence). V was shortened by 5 bases and J by 4 bases, with 15 bases between the two germline ends.

This chain links TRBV5-1 with TRBJ1-2; no clear D. Trimming shortened V by 8 bases and J by 2 bases, and 16 bases separated the two germline ends. From germline, CDR1 is SGHRS and CDR2 YFSETQ. The CDR3 length is 14 residues. The CDR3 reads CASRVYEGNYGYTF. The CDR3 DNA reads TGCGCCAGTCGGGTTTATGAGGGAAACTATGGCTACACCTTC.

This clone occurred once. V and J are TRBV4-3 and TRBJ2-6; no definite D call. The CDR3 consists of 16 residues. Germline CDR1 reads LGHNA; CDR2 reads YSLEER. The V and J ends lost 0 bases and 4 bases respectively, with 10 bases between them. CDR3 DNA sequence: TGCGCCAGCAGCCAAGATCACACAAGAGGGGCCAACGTCCTGACTTTC. It translates to CASSQDHTRGANVLTF.

This chain joins TRBV7-2 and TRBJ1-4, with 7 bases fitting TRBD1. J gave up 8 bases and V 3 bases, and 9 bases lay outside the gene matches. CDR1 SGHTA and CDR2 FQGNSA come from the germline V gene. The CDR3 sequence is 15 residues long. The DNA of the CDR3 is TGTGCCAGCAGCTTCCCAGGGGGAGTAGGGGAAAAACTGTTTTTT. It specifies CASSFPGGVGEKLFF.

V gene TRBV7-9 combines with J gene TRBJ2-7; 10 bases match TRBD2. Per germline, CDR1 SEHNR and CDR2 FQNEAQ (reference sequence). The CDR3 has 15 residues. V dropped 1 base and J dropped 6; count of bases not matched to a gene: 6. The CDR3: CASSLEASGRSEQYF. The CDR3 DNA is TGTGCCAGCAGCTTAGAGGCTAGCGGGAGAAGCGAGCAGTACTTC.

This clone was seen just once. V usage is TRBV21-1 and J usage is TRBJ2-3; whether TRBD2, the table's D call, matches the DNA was not checked. TRBV21-1 is a pseudogene segment. The CDR3 contains 14 residues. The CDR3: CASGRGFGSDTQYF. CDR3 nucleotide sequence: TGTGCCAGCGGAAGAGGCTTCGGATCAGATACGCAGTATTTT.

V and J are TRBV7-2 and TRBJ2-7; D is unresolved. The germline V gene encodes CDR1 SGHTA and CDR2 FQGNSA. The V end lost 1 base, the J end lost 3 bases, and 10 bases lay between the germline ends. CDR3 length equals 14 residues. In DNA form, the CDR3 reads TGTGCCAGCAGCTTAGTGGCTGGGCTCTACGAGCAGTACTTC. Amino acid sequence: CASSLVAGLYEQYF. Complete variable domain (other parts from reference TRBV7-2 and TRBJ2-7): GAGVSQSPSNKVTEKGKDVELRCDPISGHTALYWYRQSLGQGLEFLIYFQGNSAPDKSGLPSDRFSAERTGGSVSTLTIQRTQQEDSAVYLCASSLVAGLYEQYFGPGTRLTVT.

This clone was found a few times. J is TRBJ2-3 and V is TRBV11-2, with unresolved D. The germline V gene has CDR1 SGHAT and CDR2 FQNNGV. V was cut by 4 bases and J by 5 bases, with 7 bases left in between. This CDR3 is 12 amino acids long. DNA of the CDR3: TGTGCCAGCAGCTCACGGGTAGATACGCAGTATTTT. Translated: CASSSRVDTQYF.

V is TRBV30 and J is TRBJ2-7, with 11 positions matching TRBD1. Germline CDR1 and CDR2: GTSNPN and SVGIG (reference sequence). The CDR3 length is 15 residues. V lost 0 bases, J lost 4 bases, and 5 bases stayed unmatched. This CDR3 is CAWSVPGQGGYEQYF. The DNA of the CDR3 is TGTGCCTGGAGTGTGCCGGGACAGGGGGGTTACGAGCAGTACTTC.